The 4 T cell receptor beta chains below all came from one sample that was sequenced in a study of blood T cell repertoires in COVID-19. The protocol was immunoSEQ multiplex PCR, while the TCRdb copy is restricted to in-frame clones and leaves out a portion. The sample lists tens of thousands of clones, more than 80% occurring once. Sequenced input: peripheral blood. Source of these receptors: a human donor in a cohort sampled during active COVID-19.

The CDR3: CASSLNFPNTQYF. CDR3 sequence (DNA): TGCGCCAGCAGCTTAAATTTTCCTAATACGCAGTATTTT. J is TRBJ2-3 and V is TRBV5-1; D not resolved. V was shortened by 2 bases and J by 7 bases, with 11 bases between the two germline ends. Germline V gene sequence: CDR1 SGHRS, CDR2 YFSETQ. This CDR3 has 13 residues.

This clone was seen repeatedly, ten times or more. This sample also contains other DNA sequences that code for the same CDR3. The chain uses TRBV2 and TRBJ1-5; tentative D call: TRBD1 (5 bases). CDR1 is SNHLY and CDR2 is FYNNEI in the germline V gene. This CDR3 spans 13 amino acids. Trimming cost V 4 bases and J 3 bases, with 7 bases left between them. The CDR3 here is CASSGQPNQPQHF. CDR3 DNA sequence: TGTGCCAGCAGTGGACAGCCCAATCAGCCCCAGCATTTT.

V is TRBV6-1 and J is TRBJ1-1; D is ambiguous. The germline V gene encodes CDR1 MNHNS and CDR2 SASEGT. With 2 bases removed from V and 1 base from J, the gap between germline ends came to 11 bases. This CDR3 spans 15 amino acids. The CDR3 sequence: CASSEIPGGNTEAFF. CDR3 DNA sequence: TGTGCCAGCAGTGAAATCCCGGGTGGGAACACTGAAGCTTTCTTT.

J is TRBJ2-6 and V is TRBV19; a weak D match, TRBD1 (6 bases). V was trimmed by 6 bases and J by 0 bases, leaving 9 bases between them. The CDR3 length is 15 residues. Germline values: CDR1 LNHDA, CDR2 SQIVND (reference sequence). CDR3 residues: CASSQGGSGANVLTF. The CDR3 region has the DNA TGTGCCAGTAGCCAAGGGGGCTCTGGGGCCAACGTCCTGACTTTC.